These 25 T cell receptor beta chains share one sample of origin, sequenced in a study of shared clonotypes between healthy human individuals. Sequenced by immunoSEQ multiplex PCR; TCRdb stores in-frame clones only, minus some. The sample lists roughly 2.1 million clones, about 92% occurring once. Terminally differentiated effector memory CD45RA+ cells were left out of the naive CD8 fraction, which was CD45RO-negative and positively selected for CCR7. Sample: naive CD8+ T cells from PBMCs. The receptors originated from a man between 18 and 35 years old in good health. Some clones in this sample may be carry-over from other donors' samples.

The rearrangement uses TRBV11-2 and TRBJ1-1; D remains ambiguous. Trimming removed 0 bases at V and 1 base at J, with 12 bases between. This CDR3 region has 16 residues. CDR1 and CDR2 (germline): SGHAT, FQNNGV. Here the CDR3 reads CASSLDGVGTNTEAFF. Here the CDR3 DNA reads TGTGCCAGCAGCTTAGACGGGGTGGGCACGAACACTGAAGCTTTCTTT.

This clone was recorded once. The chain is built from TRBV28 and TRBJ1-3; 8 bases match TRBD1. The V and J ends lost 6 bases and 0 bases, in that order; junction bases with no gene match: 7. This CDR3 region has 16 residues. The germline V gene encodes CDR1 MDHEN and CDR2 SYDVKM. Here the CDR3 reads CASRRTGRSSGNTIYF. For the CDR3, the DNA is TGTGCCAGCAGGCGGACAGGGCGCAGCTCTGGAAACACCATATATTTT. The whole variable domain, remainder taken from reference TRBV28 and TRBJ1-3, is DVKVTQSSRYLVKRTGEKVFLECVQDMDHENMFWYRQDPGLGLRLIYFSYDVKMKEKGDIPEGYSVSREKKERFSLILESASTNQTSMYLCASRRTGRSSGNTIYFGEGSWLTVV.

The gene calls are TRBV12-5 and TRBJ2-1, with TRBD1 matching over 8 bases. Germline V lookup: CDR1 LGHNT, CDR2 FRNRAP. V lost 5 bases, J lost 5 bases, and 8 bases stayed unmatched. There are 15 residues in the CDR3. The CDR3 loop is CASGTGTGVDNEQFF. The CDR3 DNA is TGTGCTAGTGGTACCGGGACAGGAGTCGACAATGAGCAGTTCTTC.

This chain joins TRBV29-1 and TRBJ2-5; 10 nucleotides agree with TRBD2. The J call may be faulty, since TRBJ2-7 better matches the DNA end. Germline V CDR1 and CDR2: SQVTM, ANQGSEA. The CDR3 has 14 amino acids. The CDR3 bases are TGCAGCGTTGAAGTTGGACTAGCGGACTACGAGCAGTACTTC. This gives the protein CSVEVGLADYEQYF.

In its sample, this clone was seen a few times. The rearrangement uses TRBV9 and TRBJ2-2, with 7 bases that match TRBD1. Per germline, CDR1 SGDLS and CDR2 YYNGEE. V was clipped by 3 bases and J by 4 bases; unmatched bases: 6. The CDR3 runs to 15 residues. In DNA form, the CDR3 reads TGTGCCAGCAGCGATACACAGGGGATCACCGGGGAGCTGTTTTTT. Amino acid sequence: CASSDTQGITGELFF.

The chain uses TRBV7-3 and TRBJ2-7, with D possibly being TRBD1 (5 bases). This CDR3 region has 15 residues. Deletions cut 2 bases from V and 2 bases from J, with 13 bases between. The germline V gene has CDR1 SGHTA and CDR2 FQGTGA. Written as DNA, the CDR3 is TGTGCCAGCAGCTTATCCCAGGGCTGGCCCTACGAGCAGTACTTC. Translation gives CASSLSQGWPYEQYF.

The V call is TRBV6-1, the J call TRBJ2-2; D is perhaps TRBD1 (6 bases). This CDR3 region has 15 residues. Germline CDR1 and CDR2: MNHNS and SASEGT. V gave up 7 bases and J gave up 4 bases, with 16 bases separating them. The CDR3 region has the DNA TGTGCCAGCACCACCGGGACACACTTCACCGGGGAGCTGTTTTTT. Translating it yields CASTTGTHFTGELFF.

J is TRBJ2-1 and V is TRBV7-3; D call uncertain. Germline loops: CDR1 SGHTA, CDR2 FQGTGA. This CDR3 region has 13 residues. The V end lost 2 bases, the J end lost 5 bases, and 7 bases lay between the germline ends. CDR3 loop: CASSLVAHNEQFF. DNA of the CDR3: TGTGCCAGCAGCTTAGTAGCCCACAATGAGCAGTTCTTC.

At least ten counts were recorded for this clone. V and J are TRBV19 and TRBJ1-1, with a weak D call TRBD1 (5 bases). The CDR3 runs 16 residues. Germline-derived CDR1 and CDR2 are LNHDA and SQIVND (reference sequence). Trimming shortened V by 4 bases and J by 0 bases, and 15 bases separated the two germline ends. The CDR3 here is CASSTEPGAMNTEAFF. The CDR3 DNA is TGTGCCAGTAGTACCGAACCTGGGGCGATGAACACTGAAGCTTTCTTT.

This chain connects TRBV19 to TRBJ2-3, with 9 bases identical to TRBD1. Germline-derived CDR1 and CDR2 are LNHDA and SQIVND (reference sequence). The CDR3 totals 15 residues. V was pared by 5 bases and J by 3 bases, with 6 bases of the junction left unmatched. The CDR3 here is CASSLGQGGTDTQYF. CDR3 bases: TGTGCCAGTAGTCTGGGACAGGGAGGGACAGATACGCAGTATTTT.

J is TRBJ2-5 and V is TRBV7-9, with a tentative D call TRBD1 (6 bases). The CDR3 is made up of 12 amino acids. CDR1 is SEHNR and CDR2 is FQNEAQ in the germline V gene (reference sequence). V shed 5 bases and J shed 5 bases, with 9 bases lying between them. The CDR3 reads CASSLQGETQYF. The DNA for the CDR3 is TGTGCCAGCAGCCTTCAGGGGGAGACCCAGTACTTC. Full variable domain (outside the CDR3, taken from reference TRBV7-9 and TRBJ2-5): DTGVSQNPRHKITKRGQNVTFRCDPISEHNRLYWYRQTLGQGPEFLTYFQNEAQLEKSRLLSDRFSAERPKGSFSTLEIQRTEQGDSAMYLCASSLQGETQYFGPGTRLLVL.

V and J are TRBV28 and TRBJ1-1; D might be TRBD1 (5 bases). Germline values: CDR1 MDHEN, CDR2 SYDVKM. Between the trimmed V and J ends, which lost 5 bases and 4 bases, there was a span of 20 bases. The CDR3 totals 16 residues. CDR3 coding DNA: TGTGCCAGCAGTGACATCCACGGGGATGGGGCCACTGAAGCTTTCTTT. This codes for CASSDIHGDGATEAFF.

This clone appeared a few times. This chain uses TRBV6-1 with TRBJ1-5; no clear D. The CDR3 spans 16 residues. The V end lost 1 base, the J end lost 5 bases, and 15 bases lay between the germline ends. Germline lookup yields CDR1 MNHNS and CDR2 SASEGT. This chain's CDR3 is CASSEDWSSTDQPQHF. DNA of the CDR3: TGTGCCAGCAGTGAAGATTGGTCCAGCACCGATCAGCCCCAGCATTTT.

The rearrangement links TRBV27 to TRBJ2-1; 9 bases map to TRBD2. After removal of 5 bases from V and 15 bases from J, the junction contained 14 bases not matched to a gene. The CDR3 totals 14 residues. CDR1 is MNHEY, CDR2 SMNVEV, per germline (reference sequence). The chain's CDR3 is CASSLTPGGTSLFF. The CDR3 region has the DNA TGTGCCAGCAGTCTTACCCCCGGCGGGACTAGCTTGTTCTTC.

This clone was counted a single time. In nucleotides, the CDR3 is TGTGCCAGCAGTCCCCGCAGACAGAATGAAAAACTGTTTTTT. Amino acids: CASSPRRQNEKLFF. The chain couples TRBV28 to TRBJ1-4, with D tentatively TRBD1 (5 bases). The V gene's germline CDR1 is MDHEN and CDR2 SYDVKM. CDR3 length: 14 amino acids. V was shortened by 5 bases and J by 5 bases, with 12 bases between the two germline ends.

The sample holds one count of this clone. The sample contains more than one DNA sequence encoding this CDR3. The CDR3 region has the DNA TGTGCCAGCAGTTACAGACAGAGCAATCAGCCCCAGCATTTT. Its translation: CASSYRQSNQPQHF. The chain links TRBV27 to TRBJ1-5, with D maybe TRBD1 (5 bases). The CDR3 runs 14 residues. Germline CDR1 and CDR2: MNHEY and SMNVEV (reference sequence). Trimming took off 4 bases at V and 1 base at J, with 8 bases between the two ends.

The CDR3 sequence: CASSVDRGIPYEQYF. The DNA for the CDR3 is TGTGCCAGCAGCGTGGACAGGGGGATTCCCTACGAGCAGTACTTC. V and J are TRBV7-9 and TRBJ2-7; 10 nucleotides align to TRBD1. Per germline, CDR1 SEHNR and CDR2 FQNEAQ (reference sequence). The CDR3 runs 15 residues. V shed 5 bases and J 2 bases; nucleotides not matched to a gene: 6.

This clone was picked up one time. This chain uses TRBV4-2 with TRBJ2-5; possibly TRBD2 for D (6 bases). Between the trimmed V and J ends, which lost 4 bases and 1 base, there was a span of 13 bases. There are 15 residues in the CDR3. Germline loops: CDR1 LGHNA, CDR2 YNFKEQ. CDR3 amino acids: CASSRLLASQETQYF. CDR3 nucleotides: TGTGCCAGCAGCCGACTCCTAGCGTCCCAAGAGACCCAGTACTTC.

This clone has only one observation. Here the CDR3 reads CASSGGSGANVLTF. For the CDR3, the DNA is TGCGCCAGCAGTGGGGGCTCTGGGGCCAACGTCCTGACTTTC. The chain uses TRBV10-2 and TRBJ2-6; no reliable D call. This CDR3 comprises 14 residues. From germline, CDR1 is WSHSY and CDR2 SAAADI. The germline V and J ends were trimmed by 4 bases and 0 bases, with 4 bases remaining between them.

The gene calls are TRBV11-1 and TRBJ1-2, with D possibly TRBD1 on 5 matching bases. From germline, CDR1 is SGHAT and CDR2 FQDESV (reference sequence). The CDR3 spans 15 residues. Deletions cut 1 base from V and 6 bases from J, with 15 bases between. DNA for the CDR3: TGTGCCAGCAGCTTAGAACGGGACTCACCCAATGGCTACACCTTC. It yields the protein CASSLERDSPNGYTF. The full variable domain, rest sourced from reference TRBV11-1 and TRBJ1-2, is EAEVAQSPRYKITEKSQAVAFWCDPISGHATLYWYRQILGQGPELLVQFQDESVVDDSQLPKDRFSAERLKGVDSTLKIQPAELGDSAMYLCASSLERDSPNGYTFGSGTRLTVV.

As for this clone: This CDR3 is also generated by other DNA sequences in the sample. The CDR3 DNA sequence: TGTGCCAGCAGCCCCGGCAATGAGCAGTTCTTC. Translating gives CASSPGNEQFF. This chain uses TRBV7-8 with TRBJ2-1; D is ambiguous. Trimming left V 5 bases short and J 6 bases short, with 5 bases between. The CDR3 has 11 amino acids. CDR1 is SGHVS and CDR2 is FQNEAQ in the germline V gene.

This clone was counted once. The chain uses TRBV9 and TRBJ2-7; TRBD1 matches 7 bases. Germline V gene lookup returns CDR1 SGDLS and CDR2 YYNGEE. This CDR3 is 14 amino acids long. The J segment lost 4 bases and the V segment lost 0 bases, leaving 4 bases of the junction unmatched. The CDR3 protein is CASSVGVTGYEQYF. CDR3 nucleotides: TGTGCCAGCAGCGTAGGCGTGACAGGGTACGAGCAGTACTTC.

V is TRBV7-9 and J is TRBJ2-4; 7 nucleotides agree with TRBD1. The trim removed 0 bases at V and 0 bases at J, leaving 5 bases unmatched. Per germline, CDR1 SEHNR and CDR2 FQNEAQ (reference sequence). The CDR3 runs to 17 residues. The DNA for the CDR3 is TGTGCCAGCAGCTTAGCGCCGAGGGGGCGAGCCAAAAACATTCAGTACTTC. Translation gives CASSLAPRGRAKNIQYF.

The genes are TRBV19 and TRBJ2-2, with D possibly TRBD1 on 6 matching bases. CDR3 length: 15 amino acids. Germline CDR1 and CDR2: LNHDA and SQIVND (reference sequence). The ends were cut back, 5 bases at V and 5 bases at J, with 15 bases in the middle. CDR3 region: CASSYRDPRTGELFF. The CDR3 DNA reads as TGTGCCAGTAGTTACAGGGACCCGCGGACCGGGGAGCTGTTTTTT.

The chain joins TRBV29-1 to TRBJ2-1; possibly TRBD1 for D (6 bases). V lost 4 bases and J lost 3, with 13 bases in between. This CDR3 is built from 14 residues. Germline lookup yields CDR1 SQVTM and CDR2 ANQGSEA. CDR3 bases: TGCAGCGTTGGGGGGCAGGGGTTCTACAATGAGCAGTTCTTC. Residues: CSVGGQGFYNEQFF.